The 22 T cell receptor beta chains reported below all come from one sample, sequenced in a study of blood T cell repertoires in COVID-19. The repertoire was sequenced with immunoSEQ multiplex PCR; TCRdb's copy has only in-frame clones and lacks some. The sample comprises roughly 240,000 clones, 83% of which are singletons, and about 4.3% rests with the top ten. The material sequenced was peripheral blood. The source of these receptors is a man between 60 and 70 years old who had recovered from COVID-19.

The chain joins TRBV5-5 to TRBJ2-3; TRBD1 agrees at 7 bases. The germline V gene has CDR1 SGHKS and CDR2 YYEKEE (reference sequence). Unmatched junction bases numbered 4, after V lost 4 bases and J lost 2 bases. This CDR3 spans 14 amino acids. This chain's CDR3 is CASSVTGTTDTQYF. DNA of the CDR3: TGTGCCAGCAGCGTGACAGGGACCACAGATACGCAGTATTTT.

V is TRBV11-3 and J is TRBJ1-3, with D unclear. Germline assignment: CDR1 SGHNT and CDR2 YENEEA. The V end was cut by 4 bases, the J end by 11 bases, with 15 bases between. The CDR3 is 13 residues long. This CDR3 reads CASSSMPGRAIYF. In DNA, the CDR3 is TGTGCCAGCAGCTCGATGCCCGGGAGGGCCATATATTTT.

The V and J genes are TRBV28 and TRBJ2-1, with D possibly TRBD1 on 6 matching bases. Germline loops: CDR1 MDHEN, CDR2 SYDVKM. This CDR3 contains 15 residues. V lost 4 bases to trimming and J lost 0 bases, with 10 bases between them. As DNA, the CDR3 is TGTGCCAGCAGTTGGGGCAGGGGCTCCTACAATGAGCAGTTCTTC. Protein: CASSWGRGSYNEQFF.

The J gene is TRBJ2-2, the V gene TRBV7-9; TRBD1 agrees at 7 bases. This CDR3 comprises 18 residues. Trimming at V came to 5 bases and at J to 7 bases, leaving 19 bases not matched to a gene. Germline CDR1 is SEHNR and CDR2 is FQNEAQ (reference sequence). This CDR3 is CASSRPRQGERGFGELFF. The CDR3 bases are TGTGCCAGCAGCCGGCCGAGACAGGGAGAAAGGGGCTTCGGGGAGCTGTTTTTT.

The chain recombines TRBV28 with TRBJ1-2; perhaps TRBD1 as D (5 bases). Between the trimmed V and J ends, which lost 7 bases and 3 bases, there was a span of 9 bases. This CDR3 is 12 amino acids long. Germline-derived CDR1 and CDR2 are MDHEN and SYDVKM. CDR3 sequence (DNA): TGTGCCAGCACACAGGCAGACTATGGCTACACCTTC. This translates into CASTQADYGYTF.

This chain's CDR3 is CASRQGGDGAEQYF. CDR3 nucleotides: TGTGCCAGCAGGCAAGGGGGGGATGGGGCCGAGCAGTACTTC. The chain couples TRBV11-2 to TRBJ2-7; TRBD2 is a possible D gene (7 bases). CDR3 length: 14 residues. V was shortened by 6 bases and J by 6 bases, with 18 bases between the two germline ends. Per germline, CDR1 SGHAT and CDR2 FQNNGV.

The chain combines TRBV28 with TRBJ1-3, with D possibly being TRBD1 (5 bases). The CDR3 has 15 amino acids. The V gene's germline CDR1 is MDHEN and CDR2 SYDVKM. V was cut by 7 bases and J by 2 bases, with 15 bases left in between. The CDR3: CASIPGTVPGNTIYF. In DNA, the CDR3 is TGTGCCAGCATCCCCGGGACTGTCCCTGGAAACACCATATATTTT.

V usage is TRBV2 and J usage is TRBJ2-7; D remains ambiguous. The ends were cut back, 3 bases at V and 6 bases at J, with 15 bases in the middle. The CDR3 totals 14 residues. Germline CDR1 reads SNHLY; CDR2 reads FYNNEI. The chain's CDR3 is CASSERQTLGEQYF. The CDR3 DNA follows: TGTGCCAGCAGTGAGAGGCAGACCCTAGGCGAGCAGTACTTC. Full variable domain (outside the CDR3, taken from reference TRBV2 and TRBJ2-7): EPEVTQTPSHQVTQMGQEVILRCVPISNHLYFYWYRQILGQKVEFLVSFYNNEISEKSEIFDDQFSVERPDGSNFTLKIRSTKLEDSAMYFCASSERQTLGEQYFGPGTRLTVT.

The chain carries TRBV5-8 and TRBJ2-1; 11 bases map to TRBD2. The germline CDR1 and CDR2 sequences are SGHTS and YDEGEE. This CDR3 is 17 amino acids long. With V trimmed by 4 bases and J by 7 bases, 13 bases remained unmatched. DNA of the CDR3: TGTGCCAGCAGCCCAAACTCCGGGACTAGCGGTTGGAATGAGCAGTTCTTC. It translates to CASSPNSGTSGWNEQFF.

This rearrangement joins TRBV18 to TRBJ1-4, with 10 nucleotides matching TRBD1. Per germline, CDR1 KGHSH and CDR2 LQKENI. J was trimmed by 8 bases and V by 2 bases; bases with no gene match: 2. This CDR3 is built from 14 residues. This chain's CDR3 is CASSPTDRGEKLFF. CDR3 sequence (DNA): TGTGCCAGCTCACCAACGGACAGGGGGGAAAAACTGTTTTTT.

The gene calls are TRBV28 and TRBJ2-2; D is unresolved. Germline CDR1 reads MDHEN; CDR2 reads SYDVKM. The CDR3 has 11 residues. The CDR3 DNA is TGTGCGCACCGGGACACCGGGGAGCTGTTTTTT. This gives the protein CAHRDTGELFF.

CDR3 in DNA: TGCGCCAGCAGCCTCTGGACTAGCGGTATAGCCAAAAACATTCAGTACTTC. Its protein product is CASSLWTSGIAKNIQYF. V is TRBV4-1 and J is TRBJ2-4; 10 bases agree with TRBD2. The junction had 6 bases not matched to a gene; V was cut back by 4 bases and J by 0 bases. The CDR3 runs 17 residues. CDR1 is MGHRA, CDR2 YSYEKL, per germline.

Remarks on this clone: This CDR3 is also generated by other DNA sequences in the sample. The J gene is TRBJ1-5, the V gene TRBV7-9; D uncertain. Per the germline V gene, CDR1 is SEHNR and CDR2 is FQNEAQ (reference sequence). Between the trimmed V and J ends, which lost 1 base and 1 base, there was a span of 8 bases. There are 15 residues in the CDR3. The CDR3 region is CASSLGGLSNQPQHF. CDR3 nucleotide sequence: TGTGCCAGCAGCTTAGGAGGGTTGAGCAATCAGCCCCAGCATTTT.

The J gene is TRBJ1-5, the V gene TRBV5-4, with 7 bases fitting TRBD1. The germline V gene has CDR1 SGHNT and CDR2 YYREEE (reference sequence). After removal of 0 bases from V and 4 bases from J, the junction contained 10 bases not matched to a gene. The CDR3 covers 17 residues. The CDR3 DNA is TGTGCCAGCAGCTTGGGAGGACAGGCCAACACTAATCAGCCCCAGCATTTT. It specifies CASSLGGQANTNQPQHF.

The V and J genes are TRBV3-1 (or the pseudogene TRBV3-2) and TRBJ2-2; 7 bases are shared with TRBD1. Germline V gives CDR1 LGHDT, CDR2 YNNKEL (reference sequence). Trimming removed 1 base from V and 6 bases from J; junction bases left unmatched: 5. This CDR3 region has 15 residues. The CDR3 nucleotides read TGTGCCAGCAGCCAAGCTTTCGACAGGGCCGGGGAGCTGTTTTTT. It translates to CASSQAFDRAGELFF.

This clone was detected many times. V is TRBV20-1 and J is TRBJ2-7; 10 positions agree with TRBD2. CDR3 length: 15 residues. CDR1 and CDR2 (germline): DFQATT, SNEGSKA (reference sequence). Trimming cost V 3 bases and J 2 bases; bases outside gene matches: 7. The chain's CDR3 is CSASPLAGATYEQYF. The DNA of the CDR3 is TGCAGTGCTAGTCCGCTAGCGGGGGCCACCTACGAGCAGTACTTC.

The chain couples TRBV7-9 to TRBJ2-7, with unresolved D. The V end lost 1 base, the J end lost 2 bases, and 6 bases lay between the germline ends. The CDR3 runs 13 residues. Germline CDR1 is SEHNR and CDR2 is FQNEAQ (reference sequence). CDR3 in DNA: TGTGCCAGCAGCTTAGTTCTCGCCTACGAGCAGTACTTC. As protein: CASSLVLAYEQYF. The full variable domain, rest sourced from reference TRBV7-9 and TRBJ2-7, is DTGVSQNPRHKITKRGQNVTFRCDPISEHNRLYWYRQTLGQGPEFLTYFQNEAQLEKSRLLSDRFSAERPKGSFSTLEIQRTEQGDSAMYLCASSLVLAYEQYFGPGTRLTVT.

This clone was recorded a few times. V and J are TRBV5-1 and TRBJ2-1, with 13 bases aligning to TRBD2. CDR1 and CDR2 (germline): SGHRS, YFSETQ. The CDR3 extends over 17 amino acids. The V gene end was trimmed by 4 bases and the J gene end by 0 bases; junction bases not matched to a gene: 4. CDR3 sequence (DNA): TGCGCCAGCAGCCCACGGACTAGCGGGGGCTCCTACAATGAGCAGTTCTTC. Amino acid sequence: CASSPRTSGGSYNEQFF.

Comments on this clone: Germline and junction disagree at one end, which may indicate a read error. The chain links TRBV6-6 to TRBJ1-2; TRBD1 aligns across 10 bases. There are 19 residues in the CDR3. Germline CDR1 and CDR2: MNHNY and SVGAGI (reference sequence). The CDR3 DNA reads TGTGCCAGCAGCTACTCAGGGGACAGGGGATTTACGAGGAACTATGGCTACACCTTC. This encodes CASSYSGDRGFTRNYGYTF.

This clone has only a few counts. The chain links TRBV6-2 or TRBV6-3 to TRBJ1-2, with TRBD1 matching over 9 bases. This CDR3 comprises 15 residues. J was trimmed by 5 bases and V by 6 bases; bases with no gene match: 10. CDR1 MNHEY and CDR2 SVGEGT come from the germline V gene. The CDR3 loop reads CASSPDRGALYGYTF. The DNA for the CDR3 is TGTGCCAGCAGCCCGGACAGGGGCGCCCTTTATGGCTACACCTTC.

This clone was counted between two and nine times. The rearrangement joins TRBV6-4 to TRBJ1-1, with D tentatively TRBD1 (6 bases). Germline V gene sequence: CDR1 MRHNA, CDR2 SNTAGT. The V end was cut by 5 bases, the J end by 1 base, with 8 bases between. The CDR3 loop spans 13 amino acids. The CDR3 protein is CASSQGWNTEAFF. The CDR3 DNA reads TGTGCCAGCAGTCAGGGGTGGAACACTGAAGCTTTCTTT.

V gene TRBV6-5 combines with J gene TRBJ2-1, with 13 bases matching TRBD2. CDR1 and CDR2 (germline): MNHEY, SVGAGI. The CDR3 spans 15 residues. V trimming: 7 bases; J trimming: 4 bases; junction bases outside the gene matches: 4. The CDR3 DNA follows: TGTGCCAGCACCTTGACTAGCGGGAGGTACAATGAGCAGTTCTTC. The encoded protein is CASTLTSGRYNEQFF.